This passage covers 32 T cell receptor beta chains from one sample sequenced in a study of molecular identifiers for immune sequencing clone quantification. MiXCR, applied by TCRdb to the PCR reads, yields one record per CDR3 protein. The table shows about 65,000 distinct CDR3 sequences, with 15% to 20% occurring only once. Sequencing was performed on naive CD8+ T cells from blood, with Jurkat cell RNA spiked in. As for subset: FACS-sorted CD8+CD4-CCR7+CD45RA+ naive T cells. The receptors were gathered from a human donor in good health. Some libraries in this study had Jurkat cell RNA spiked in.

The sample holds many counts of this clonotype. One end of the junction is discordant with germline, which a read error may explain. J is TRBJ2-6 and V is TRBV6-6, with 10 bases identical to TRBD1. Germline values: CDR1 MNHNY, CDR2 SVGAGI (reference sequence). The CDR3 is 19 amino acids. The DNA of the CDR3 is TGTGCCAGCAGGTACTTCACCGGGACAGGGGTTGCTGGGGCCAACGTCCTGACTTTC. Translating gives CASRYFTGTGVAGANVLTF.

The rearrangement joins TRBV24-1 to TRBJ2-6; D call uncertain. CDR3 size: 17 residues. Germline assignment: CDR1 KGHDR and CDR2 SFDVKD. V was cut by 6 bases and J by 0 bases, with 14 bases left in between. The chain's CDR3 is CATSIGEARSGANVLTF. DNA for the CDR3: TGTGCCACCAGTATTGGAGAGGCTCGCTCTGGGGCCAACGTCCTGACTTTC.

Concerning this clonotype itself: Since a much larger clone is just one base distant, this may be a read error. This chain uses TRBV27 with TRBJ1-1; D gene ambiguous. V was trimmed by 6 bases and J by 6 bases, leaving 14 bases between them. The germline gives CDR1 MNHEY, CDR2 SMNVEV (reference sequence). This CDR3 spans 13 amino acids. The CDR3 nucleotides read TGTGCCAGCAGACAATTGGCGGACGCTGAAGCTTTCTTT. It encodes CASRQLADAEAFF.

This clonotype showed up just a few times. V is TRBV18 and J is TRBJ2-7; TRBD2 agrees at 9 bases. Germline trimming cut 1 base from V and 6 bases from J; bases unmatched to any gene: 7. Germline V gene lookup returns CDR1 KGHSH and CDR2 LQKENI. The CDR3 is made up of 15 amino acids. The CDR3 DNA reads TGTGCCAGCTCACCACGTGGCGGCGGGAGGGGCGAGCAGTACTTC. Amino acids: CASSPRGGGRGEQYF.

This clonotype has at least ten counts. This chain connects TRBV5-1 to TRBJ1-4; unclear D gene. The germline V gene has CDR1 SGHRS and CDR2 YFSETQ. The V end was cut by 2 bases, the J end by 8 bases, with 13 bases between. The length of the CDR3 is 14 residues. CDR3 nucleotide sequence: TGCGCCAGCAGCTTTAAAGGGTTATTGGAAAAACTGTTTTTT. It translates to CASSFKGLLEKLFF.

This clonotype was recorded a few times. No conserved phenylalanine or tryptophan ends this CDR3, so it is likely a read error. Because the CDR3's place on the DNA is in doubt, the DNA is left out and the CDR3 is given as listed by TCRdb. V gene TRBV5-8 combines with J gene TRBJ2-7. Ends included, the CDR3 has 10 residues. Germline loops: CDR1 SGHTS, CDR2 YDEGEE. CDR3 region: CASSLYLTDL.

This clonotype was counted at least ten times. The V gene is TRBV7-9, the J gene TRBJ2-7; D remains unclear. Trimming took 5 bases from V and 2 from J, leaving 13 bases between them. The CDR3 loop spans 14 amino acids. In germline, CDR1 is SEHNR, CDR2 FQNEAQ (reference sequence). CDR3 in DNA: TGTGCCAGCAGCGCCGTGATCTCGCCCTACGAGCAGTACTTC. Translation gives CASSAVISPYEQYF.

This clonotype was detected ten times or more. The V and J genes are TRBV5-5 and TRBJ2-5; either TRBD1 or TRBD2 may fit D (5 bases each). This CDR3 has 15 amino acids. From germline, CDR1 is SGHKS and CDR2 YYEKEE (reference sequence). The V gene lost 3 bases and the J gene lost 1 base, with 13 bases spanning the gap. The CDR3 spells CASSSRDGLQETQYF. DNA of the CDR3: TGTGCCAGCAGCTCGAGGGACGGACTCCAAGAGACCCAGTACTTC.

Details on this clonotype: This may be a read error: a much more frequent sequence differs by one nucleotide. V gene TRBV20-1 combines with J gene TRBJ2-1, with 9 nucleotides matching TRBD1. There are 15 residues in the CDR3. Per the germline V gene, CDR1 is DFQATT and CDR2 is SNEGSKA (reference sequence). The CDR3: CSAAGTGLSYNERFF. The CDR3 DNA reads as TGCAGTGCTGCCGGGACAGGGCTCTCCTACAATGAGCGGTTCTTC.

This clonotype has ten or more counts. This rearrangement joins TRBV7-9 to TRBJ2-2, with D uncertain. Germline loops: CDR1 SEHNR, CDR2 FQNEAQ (reference sequence). Trimming removed 6 bases from V and 0 bases from J, with 14 bases in between. This CDR3 is 16 amino acids long. CDR3 loop: CASSPWFFANTGELFF. In DNA, the CDR3 is TGTGCCAGCAGTCCCTGGTTCTTCGCGAACACCGGGGAGCTGTTTTTT.

In this sample, this clonotype turned up a few times. The chain joins TRBV15 to TRBJ2-1; 8 bases match TRBD1. The CDR3 is 14 residues long. In germline, CDR1 is LNHNV, CDR2 YYDKDF (reference sequence). Trimming removed 0 bases from V and 8 bases from J; junction bases left unmatched: 3. The CDR3, as DNA: TGTGCCACCAGCAGAGAGACAGGGGTCGATGAGCAGTTCTTC. Its translation: CATSRETGVDEQFF.

As concerns this clonotype: A read error may be the cause here, since a much bigger clone is one base away. V and J are TRBV7-2 and TRBJ1-1; no reliable D call. Germline V gives CDR1 SGHTA, CDR2 FQGNSA. V lost 5 bases and J 6 bases, leaving 16 bases between the germline ends. CDR3 length equals 14 residues. CDR3 sequence (DNA): TGTGCCAGCAGCCCGACCGGCGCGTCGTCTGAAGCTTTCTTT. Its protein product is CASSPTGASSEAFF.

Of note for this clonotype: This clone may be a read error of a much larger clone one base away. The chain has TRBV5-6 and TRBJ2-2; the D gene is possibly TRBD2 (5 bases). The CDR3 has 16 residues. Germline V gene sequence: CDR1 SGHDT, CDR2 YYEEEE. The DNA of the CDR3 is TGTGCCAACAGCCCCTGGCCGGAGGAGAACACCGGGGAGCTGTTTTTT. Its protein is CANSPWPEENTGELFF.

Concerning this clonotype itself: A much more abundant neighbour one base away suggests this may be a read error. In nucleotides, the CDR3 is TGTGCCAGCAGCTTAGTACTGAACACCGGGGAGCTGTTTTTT. It is translated as CASSLVLNTGELFF. This chain links TRBV13 with TRBJ2-2; D gene ambiguous. Per germline, CDR1 PRHDT and CDR2 FYEKMQ (reference sequence). Between the trimmed V and J ends, which lost 1 base and 1 base, there was a span of 4 bases. The CDR3 extends over 14 amino acids. Supplemented by reference TRBV13 and TRBJ2-2, the full variable domain reads AAGVIQSPRHLIKEKRETATLKCYPIPRHDTVYWYQQGPGQDPQFLISFYEKMQSDKGSIPDRFSAQQFSDYHSELNMSSLELGDSALYFCASSLVLNTGELFFGEGSRLTVL.

Comments on this clonotype: This may stem from a read error, because a much larger clone lies one nucleotide away. This chain joins TRBV2 and TRBJ2-7, with 8 bases lining up with TRBD1. The CDR3 has 14 amino acids. Germline loops: CDR1 SNHLY, CDR2 FYNNEI. DNA of the CDR3: TGTGGCAGCTCAGCTCGGGACAGGTCCTACGAGCAGTACTTC. It encodes CGSSARDRSYEQYF.

This clonotype has at least ten counts. The chain recombines TRBV29-1 with TRBJ1-2; TRBD1 aligns across 7 bases. The CDR3 sequence is 13 residues long. After removal of 5 bases from V and 4 bases from J, the junction contained 7 bases not matched to a gene. The germline gives CDR1 SQVTM, CDR2 ANQGSEA. The CDR3 DNA reads as TGCAGCGTTTTTGCAGGGGGAATCTATGGCTACACCTTC. Translated, it gives CSVFAGGIYGYTF.

There are many counts of this clonotype. The chain uses TRBV7-9 and TRBJ1-3; the D is unclear. CDR1 is SEHNR, CDR2 FQNEAQ, per germline (reference sequence). CDR3 size: 17 residues. Trimming removed 1 base from V and 0 bases from J, with 13 bases in between. The CDR3 DNA reads as TGTGCCAGCAGCTTAGTGCGGGATATAATCTCTGGAAACACCATATATTTT. Residues: CASSLVRDIISGNTIYF. Combining the CDR3 with reference TRBV7-9 and TRBJ1-3 gives the whole variable domain DTGVSQNPRHKITKRGQNVTFRCDPISEHNRLYWYRQTLGQGPEFLTYFQNEAQLEKSRLLSDRFSAERPKGSFSTLEIQRTEQGDSAMYLCASSLVRDIISGNTIYFGEGSWLTVV.

This clonotype showed up many times. CDR3: CASSLVPYWGTQETQYF. The CDR3 DNA follows: TGTGCCAGCAGCTTGGTGCCGTATTGGGGAACTCAAGAGACCCAGTACTTC. The rearrangement links TRBV5-4 to TRBJ2-5; D unresolved. CDR3 length: 17 residues. CDR1 and CDR2 from the germline V gene are SGHNT and YYREEE (reference sequence). The V end lost 0 bases, the J end lost 2 bases, and 17 bases lay between the germline ends.

This clonotype was detected ten times or more. The chain carries TRBV7-9 and TRBJ2-7; D possibly corresponds to TRBD2 (5 bases). The CDR3 loop spans 14 amino acids. Germline loops: CDR1 SEHNR, CDR2 FQNEAQ (reference sequence). V was clipped by 5 bases and J by 6 bases, with 17 bases between them. As DNA, the CDR3 is TGTGCCAGCAGCCCAGGCCCGGGGATGGGCGAGCAGTACTTC. It is translated as CASSPGPGMGEQYF.

This clonotype was seen repeatedly, ten times or more. The chain uses TRBV5-1 and TRBJ2-7, with TRBD1 matching 9 bases. Germline V gene lookup returns CDR1 SGHRS and CDR2 YFSETQ. V trimming: 1 base; J trimming: 2 bases; junction bases outside the gene matches: 7. The CDR3 covers 16 residues. As DNA, the CDR3 is TGCGCCAGCAGCTTGCTTGGGACAGGGATAGCCTACGAGCAGTACTTC. This encodes CASSLLGTGIAYEQYF.

This clonotype was seen repeatedly, ten times or more. The junction does not match germline at one end; this may be a read error. The chain employs TRBV20-1 and TRBJ2-3; the match to TRBD2 covers 15 bases. Germline assignment: CDR1 DFQATT and CDR2 SNEGSKA (reference sequence). The CDR3 spans 16 residues. DNA for the CDR3: TGCAGTGCAAGAGGACTAGCGGGAGGGTCCACAGATACGCAGTATTTT. Protein product: CSARGLAGGSTDTQYF.

Ten or more counts support this clonotype. The rearrangement uses TRBV24-1 and TRBJ1-1; tentative D call: TRBD1 (5 bases). The germline V and J ends were trimmed by 1 base and 9 bases, with 20 bases remaining between them. CDR1 is KGHDR, CDR2 SFDVKD, per germline. The CDR3 is made up of 16 amino acids. This CDR3 is CATSDLGEGLLTQAFF. As DNA, the CDR3 is TGTGCCACCAGTGATTTAGGGGAGGGACTCCTGACCCAAGCTTTCTTT.

Note on this clonotype: A much larger clone differs from this one at a single base, so this may be a read error. The V and J genes are TRBV28 and TRBJ2-7; D is tentatively TRBD1 or TRBD2 (5 bases each). The CDR3 runs to 13 residues. Germline V CDR1 and CDR2: MDHEN, SYDVKM. V was trimmed by 7 bases and J by 2 bases, leaving 12 bases between them. DNA of the CDR3: TGTGCCAGCACGGGGCGGGTAGCCTACGAGCAGTACTTC. This encodes CASTGRVAYEQYF.

This clonotype was observed many times. V gene TRBV9 combines with J gene TRBJ1-1, with D uncertain. Germline V gene lookup returns CDR1 SGDLS and CDR2 YYNGEE. The germline V and J ends were trimmed by 5 bases and 3 bases, with 17 bases remaining between them. The CDR3 covers 15 residues. CDR3 region: CASRPNPNMDTEAFF. The DNA for the CDR3 is TGTGCCAGCAGACCTAACCCGAATATGGACACTGAAGCTTTCTTT.

This clonotype appeared many times. The J gene is TRBJ2-3, the V gene TRBV12-3 or TRBV12-4, with D perhaps given as TRBD1 or TRBD2 (5 bases each). The CDR3 covers 15 residues. V lost 2 bases, J lost 4 bases, and 13 bases lay in between. The CDR3 protein is CASSLTARGADTQYF. The DNA of the CDR3 is TGTGCCAGCAGTTTAACGGCGCGAGGGGCAGATACGCAGTATTTT.

This clonotype is categorized as medium-sized (0.01 to 0.1%). V gene TRBV7-8 combines with J gene TRBJ2-3; 7 nucleotides agree with TRBD2. Germline V gives CDR1 SGHVS, CDR2 FQNEAQ. The CDR3 length is 17 residues. V shed 2 bases and J 2 bases; nucleotides not matched to a gene: 10. CDR3 protein: CASSLRASGEITDTQYF. The CDR3 region has the DNA TGTGCCAGCAGCTTAAGGGCTAGCGGAGAAATCACAGATACGCAGTATTTT.

This chain links TRBV21-1 with TRBJ2-6; TRBD1, the D gene given by the table, was not confirmed from the DNA. TRBV21-1 is given as a pseudogene. The CDR3 loop spans 18 amino acids. The CDR3: CASSKPGANISGANVLTF. CDR3 bases: TGTGCCAGCAGCAAGCCGGGGGCAAACATCTCTGGGGCCAACGTCCTGACTTTC.

This clonotype has at least ten counts. The chain employs TRBV30 and TRBJ1-5, with D perhaps TRBD1 (5 bases). V dropped 0 bases and J dropped 4 bases, with 13 bases sitting between them. CDR3 length equals 15 residues. Germline V lookup: CDR1 GTSNPN, CDR2 SVGIG (reference sequence). The CDR3 region has the DNA TGTGCCTGGAGTGTACTCCCGGAGGGGAATCAGCCCCAGCATTTT. This gives the protein CAWSVLPEGNQPQHF. Complete variable domain (other parts from reference TRBV30 and TRBJ1-5): SQTIHQWPATLVQPVGSPLSLECTVEGTSNPNLYWYRQAAGRGLQLLFYSVGIGQISSEVPQNLSASRPQDRQFILSSKKLLLSDSGFYLCAWSVLPEGNQPQHFGDGTRLSIL.

Many counts were recorded for this clonotype. The J gene is TRBJ2-4, the V gene TRBV28; 9 nucleotides match TRBD2. This CDR3 contains 11 residues. The V gene's germline CDR1 is MDHEN and CDR2 SYDVKM. The V gene end was trimmed by 8 bases and the J gene end by 9 bases; junction bases not matched to a gene: 2. The CDR3 protein is CASQAGGIQYF. The DNA for the CDR3 is TGTGCCAGCCAAGCGGGGGGCATTCAGTACTTC.

The count of this clonotype is one. Just one base apart from a much larger clone, this may be a read error. The rearrangement joins TRBV7-9 to TRBJ2-1; 7 bases are shared with TRBD1. The germline CDR1 and CDR2 sequences are SEHNR and FQNEAQ (reference sequence). This CDR3 is built from 16 residues. Trimming at V came to 7 bases and at J to 3 bases, leaving 12 bases not matched to a gene. CDR3 nucleotide sequence: TGTGCCAGCACCGACCTCCTGTGGGACAGCTACAATGAGCAGTTCTTC. It translates to CASTDLLWDSYNEQFF.

This clonotype was observed many times. The chain employs TRBV28 and TRBJ2-3; 11 bases align to TRBD2. The ends lost 2 bases at V and 2 bases at J; junction bases unmatched: 9. CDR1 is MDHEN and CDR2 is SYDVKM in the germline V gene. The CDR3 spans 18 residues. The chain's CDR3 is CASSLRPGTSGFTDTQYF. The CDR3 DNA sequence: TGTGCCAGCAGTTTAAGGCCCGGGACTAGCGGTTTCACAGATACGCAGTATTTT.

A remark on this clonotype: A much larger clone lies one base from this, so it may be a read error. The chain carries TRBV19 and TRBJ2-1; D is ambiguous. V lost 7 bases to trimming and J lost 0 bases, with 7 bases between them. This CDR3 region has 13 residues. Germline-derived CDR1 and CDR2 are LNHDA and SQIVND (reference sequence). CDR3 region: CASTSPSYNEQFF. For the CDR3, the DNA is TGTGCCAGTACCTCTCCCTCCTACAATGAGCAGTTCTTC. The full variable domain, its missing parts supplied by reference TRBV19 and TRBJ2-1, is DGGITQSPKYLFRKEGQNVTLSCEQNLNHDAMYWYRQDPGQGLRLIYYSQIVNDFQKGDIAEGYSVSREKKESFPLTVTSAQKNPTAFYLCASTSPSYNEQFFGPGTRLTVL.